These 9 T cell receptor beta chains share one sample of origin, sequenced in a study of low-dose radiotherapy and immunotherapy resistance in tumors. TCR amplification involved about 21 PCR cycles with a constant-region primer and V-primer adapter. TCRdb fed the reads into MiXCR, producing one record per CDR3 protein. Among tens of thousands of distinct CDR3 sequences listed, approximately 10% were seen once. Time point indicated: before trial treatment. The material sequenced was PBMCs, taken before treatment. Receptors were obtained from a female donor with ovarian cancer.

This clonotype was seen at least ten times. The V call is TRBV12-5, the J call TRBJ2-1; TRBD1 is a possible D gene (6 bases). V lost 5 bases, J lost 5 bases, and 16 bases lay in between. Germline CDR1 LGHNT, CDR2 FRNRAP. CDR3 size: 15 residues. CDR3 nucleotides: TGTGCTAGTGGTGCCACCGGCCGGACAGACAATGAGCAGTTCTTC. It specifies CASGATGRTDNEQFF.

This clonotype was recorded many times. The chain combines TRBV18 with TRBJ2-1; 12 bases are a match to TRBD2. Trimming removed 5 bases from V and 10 bases from J; junction bases left unmatched: 15. Germline V gene sequence: CDR1 KGHSH, CDR2 LQKENI. This CDR3 region has 17 residues. The CDR3 reads CASSTQRLAGAPVEQFF. CDR3 DNA sequence: TGTGCCAGCTCAACCCAGCGACTAGCGGGAGCCCCTGTGGAGCAGTTCTTC.

This clonotype was seen repeatedly, ten times or more. CDR3 nucleotides: TGTGCCAGTAATGAGGGAGGGGGCAGCTCCTACGAGCAGTACTTC. Encoded protein: CASNEGGGSSYEQYF. J is TRBJ2-7 and V is TRBV19; D may match TRBD1 or TRBD2 (7 bases each). Trimming cost V 7 bases and J 0 bases, with 16 bases left between them. Germline V gives CDR1 LNHDA, CDR2 SQIVND (reference sequence). The length of the CDR3 is 15 residues.

In this sample, this clonotype turned up many times. This chain links TRBV28 with TRBJ1-2, with no clear D. The CDR3 sequence is 14 residues long. Germline V gene sequence: CDR1 MDHEN, CDR2 SYDVKM. V shed 4 bases and J shed 2 bases, with 11 bases lying between them. The CDR3 region is CASSSPGINYGYTF. In nucleotides, the CDR3 is TGTGCCAGCAGTTCCCCCGGGATCAACTATGGCTACACCTTC.

This clonotype has a count of ten or more. The chain joins TRBV30 to TRBJ1-1; D unclear. V was cut by 4 bases and J by 0 bases, with 9 bases left in between. Germline V lookup: CDR1 GTSNPN, CDR2 SVGIG (reference sequence). The CDR3 sequence is 13 residues long. CDR3 DNA: TGTGCCTGGAAACGGACGGTGAACACTGAAGCTTTCTTT. Its translation: CAWKRTVNTEAFF.

This clonotype was detected many times. The chain couples TRBV5-1 to TRBJ2-7, with D perhaps TRBD1 (6 bases). This CDR3 region has 12 residues. Trimming removed 4 bases from V and 6 bases from J, with 11 bases in between. Germline CDR1 reads SGHRS; CDR2 reads YFSETQ. In DNA form, the CDR3 reads TGCGCCAGCAGCCTCCAGGGGAGCGAGCAGTACTTC. It translates to CASSLQGSEQYF.

For this clonotype: This sequence may be a read error, since a much larger clone differs from it by one base. V usage is TRBV30 and J usage is TRBJ2-7; TRBD1 aligns across 8 bases. Per germline, CDR1 GTSNPN and CDR2 SVGIG (reference sequence). V lost 0 bases, J lost 5 bases, and 3 bases stayed unmatched. The CDR3 covers 13 residues. This CDR3 reads CAWSVAGGDEQYF. In DNA, the CDR3 is TGTGCCTGGAGTGTCGCAGGGGGCGACGAGCAGTACTTC. Complete variable domain (other parts from reference TRBV30 and TRBJ2-7): SQTIHQWPATLVQPVGSPLSLECTVEGTSNPNLYWYRQAAGRGLQLLFYSVGIGQISSEVPQNLSASRPQDRQFILSSKKLLLSDSGFYLCAWSVAGGDEQYFGPGTRLTVT.

In the case of this clonotype: This likely stems from a read error, as it lies one base from a far larger clone. The V gene is TRBV5-6, the J gene TRBJ2-1; TRBD2 is a possible D gene (6 bases). The length of the CDR3 is 14 residues. V gave up 4 bases and J gave up 10 bases, with 18 bases separating them. Germline loops: CDR1 SGHDT, CDR2 YYEEEE. The CDR3 DNA is TGTGCCAGCAGCCTCCTAAGGTTGGAGGGGGAGCAGTTCTTC. Residues: CASSLLRLEGEQFF.

The V call is TRBV28, the J call TRBJ2-3, with 8 bases that match TRBD1. V dropped 5 bases and J dropped 1; count of bases not matched to a gene: 5. CDR1 MDHEN and CDR2 SYDVKM come from the germline V gene. This CDR3 spans 15 amino acids. The CDR3 sequence: CASSPSGQGTDTQYF. In nucleotides, the CDR3 is TGTGCCAGCAGTCCATCGGGACAGGGCACAGATACGCAGTATTTT.